These T cell receptor beta chains were read from a single sample in a study of T-cell memory formation after mild COVID-19. TCRdb re-analysed the 5' RACE reads in MiXCR, keeping a single row per CDR3 protein. The sample lists 350,000 to 450,000 distinct CDR3 sequences; 25% to 30% were seen once. Source material: PBMCs or a T cell subset sorted from them (not recorded which). The receptors were sampled from an adult woman who had mild COVID-19 (a few samples of this study predate the infection). Cell type and time point are not known. Both conserved end residues are part of each CDR3. D genes are given only for firm matches. Rows may omit the clone size; those that give it use once, few, many or a size class.

D: TRBD1; J: TRBJ1-2; size: -; V: TRBV5-1; CDR3: CASSLEGAENTF; DNA: TGCGCCAGCAGCTTGGAGGGGGCCGAGAACACCTTC
D: -; J: TRBJ2-7; size: few; V: TRBV5-6; CDR3: CASSWDQEQYF; DNA: TGTGCCAGCAGCTGGGACCAGGAGCAGTACTTC
D: -; J: TRBJ2-5; size: -; V: TRBV7-2; CDR3: CASSRSRAGETQYF; DNA: TGTGCCAGCAGTAGAAGCAGGGCGGGAGAGACCCAGTACTTC
D: TRBD1; J: TRBJ2-1; size: few; V: TRBV28; CDR3: CASIPGTAYNEQFF; DNA: TGTGCCAGCATCCCCGGGACAGCCTACAATGAGCAGTTCTTC
D: -; J: TRBJ2-3; size: few; V: TRBV3-1; CDR3: CASSQGSTDSTDTQYF; DNA: TGTGCCAGCAGCCAAGGTTCGACGGACAGCACAGATACGCAGTATTTT
D: -; J: TRBJ2-1; size: -; V: TRBV4-3; CDR3: CASSQGTKGTYNEQFF; DNA: TGCGCCAGCAGCCAAGGGACGAAAGGGACCTACAATGAGCAGTTCTTC
D: TRBD2; J: TRBJ2-3; size: -; V: TRBV4-2; CDR3: CASSQDPGGRITATQYF; DNA: TGTGCCAGCAGCCAAGACCCCGGCGGGAGAATCACAGCTACGCAGTATTTT
D: TRBD1; J: TRBJ2-7; size: -; V: TRBV6-5; CDR3: CASSYQTGDEQYF; DNA: TGTGCCAGCAGTTACCAAACAGGGGACGAGCAGTACTTC
D: -; J: TRBJ1-3; size: -; V: TRBV29-1; CDR3: CSVGRVGAGNTIYF; DNA: TGCAGCGTGGGCCGCGTGGGAGCTGGAAACACCATATATTTT
D: -; J: TRBJ2-5; size: -; V: TRBV11-2; CDR3: CASSSDGKTQYF; DNA: TGTGCCAGCAGCTCGGACGGGAAGACCCAGTACTTC
D: -; J: TRBJ2-1; size: -; V: TRBV20-1; CDR3: CSAREWGVHNNEQFF; DNA: TGCAGTGCTAGAGAGTGGGGGGTCCACAACAATGAGCAGTTCTTC
D: -; J: TRBJ1-3; size: -; V: TRBV7-9; CDR3: CASSFHQSSGNTIYF; DNA: TGTGCCAGCAGCTTTCACCAGAGCTCTGGAAACACCATATATTTT
D: -; J: TRBJ1-1; size: few; V: TRBV5-4; CDR3: CASSSNWLNTEAFF; DNA: TGTGCCAGCAGCTCGAATTGGTTGAACACTGAAGCTTTCTTT
D: -; J: TRBJ1-2; size: -; V: TRBV6-5; CDR3: CASRLRQNGGYTF; DNA: TGTGCCAGCAGGCTTCGACAGAACGGTGGCTACACCTTC
D: TRBD1; J: TRBJ2-7; size: few; V: TRBV3-1; CDR3: CASSPWDRGFHEQYF; DNA: TGTGCCAGCAGCCCATGGGACAGGGGTTTCCACGAGCAGTACTTC
D: TRBD1; J: TRBJ1-5; size: few; V: TRBV30; CDR3: CAWSAQGGLNQPQHF; DNA: TGTGCCTGGAGTGCCCAGGGGGGCCTAAATCAGCCCCAGCATTTT
D: -; J: TRBJ2-7; size: -; V: TRBV7-2; CDR3: CASSLLGGQNSYEQYF; DNA: TGTGCCAGCAGCTTGCTGGGGGGTCAAAACTCCTACGAGCAGTACTTC
D: TRBD1; J: TRBJ2-7; size: few; V: TRBV27; CDR3: CASSSTPPGTGHLYEQYF; DNA: TGTGCCAGCAGTTCCACCCCCCCCGGGACAGGGCACCTCTACGAGCAGTACTTC
D: -; J: TRBJ2-2; size: few; V: TRBV7-2; CDR3: CASTPRWLVVTGELFF; DNA: TGTGCCAGCACCCCGAGGTGGCTAGTAGTTACCGGGGAGCTGTTTTTT
D: TRBD2; J: TRBJ2-7; size: -; V: TRBV20-1; CDR3: CSAGAGYYEQYF; DNA: TGCAGTGCGGGAGCGGGGTATTACGAGCAGTACTTC
D: TRBD1; J: TRBJ1-2; size: few; V: TRBV24-1; CDR3: CATSARDRAGNYGYTF; DNA: TGTGCCACCAGTGCCCGCGACAGGGCGGGGAACTATGGCTACACCTTC
D: -; J: TRBJ1-6; size: few; V: TRBV3-1; CDR3: CASSQEIRSPLHF; DNA: TGTGCCAGCAGCCAAGAAATCAGATCACCCCTCCACTTT
D: -; J: TRBJ1-1; size: few; V: TRBV7-9; CDR3: CASSSMGGTEAFF; DNA: TGTGCCAGCAGCTCGATGGGGGGCACTGAAGCTTTCTTT
D: -; J: TRBJ2-7; size: many; V: TRBV14; CDR3: CARDSSYEQYF; DNA: TGTGCGCGGGACAGTTCCTACGAGCAGTACTTC
D: -; J: TRBJ2-1; size: few; V: TRBV18; CDR3: CASSREASSYNEQFF; DNA: TGTGCCAGCTCACGCGAGGCGAGCTCCTACAATGAGCAGTTCTTC
D: -; J: TRBJ2-3; size: -; V: TRBV2; CDR3: CASRRGGTGPDTQYF; DNA: TGTGCCAGCAGACGTGGCGGGACCGGGCCAGATACGCAGTATTTT
D: TRBD1; J: TRBJ2-1; size: -; V: TRBV9; CDR3: CASSDRDRAYNEQFF; DNA: TGTGCCAGCAGCGACCGGGACAGGGCCTACAATGAGCAGTTCTTC
D: TRBD1; J: TRBJ2-5; size: -; V: TRBV20-1; CDR3: CSAHDRGRTRGETQYF; DNA: TGCAGTGCCCATGACAGGGGTAGGACCCGAGGGGAGACCCAGTACTTC
D: -; J: TRBJ2-3; size: few; V: TRBV5-6; CDR3: CASSLYRDTQYF; DNA: TGTGCCAGCAGCCTGTATCGGGATACGCAGTATTTT
D: TRBD2; J: TRBJ2-7; size: -; V: TRBV19; CDR3: CASRRELAGVNDEQYF; DNA: TGTGCCAGTAGGCGTGAACTAGCGGGGGTTAACGACGAGCAGTACTTC
D: TRBD1; J: TRBJ2-4; size: -; V: TRBV12-3/TRBV12-4; CDR3: CASGQGAQYF; DNA: TGTGCCAGCGGACAGGGCGCTCAATACTTC
D: TRBD1; J: TRBJ2-7; size: -; V: TRBV5-1; CDR3: CASSQTGDPYEQYF; DNA: TGCGCCAGCAGCCAGACAGGGGACCCCTACGAGCAGTACTTC
D: -; J: TRBJ2-5; size: few; V: TRBV15; CDR3: CATSSPGVAETQYF; DNA: TGTGCCACCAGCAGCCCAGGGGTGGCGGAGACCCAGTACTTC
D: -; J: TRBJ1-1; size: few; V: TRBV5-1; CDR3: CASSLGRAAFLNTEAFF; DNA: TGCGCCAGCAGCCTCGGAAGGGCAGCGTTCCTTAACACTGAAGCTTTCTTT
D: -; J: TRBJ2-1; size: few; V: TRBV12-3/TRBV12-4; CDR3: CASSFSGKPNNEQFF; DNA: TGTGCCAGCAGTTTTTCAGGGAAGCCTAACAATGAGCAGTTCTTC
D: -; J: TRBJ2-7; size: -; V: TRBV24-1; CDR3: CATSDGGRPWNHEQYF; DNA: TGTGCCACCAGTGACGGAGGACGCCCCTGGAACCACGAGCAGTACTTC